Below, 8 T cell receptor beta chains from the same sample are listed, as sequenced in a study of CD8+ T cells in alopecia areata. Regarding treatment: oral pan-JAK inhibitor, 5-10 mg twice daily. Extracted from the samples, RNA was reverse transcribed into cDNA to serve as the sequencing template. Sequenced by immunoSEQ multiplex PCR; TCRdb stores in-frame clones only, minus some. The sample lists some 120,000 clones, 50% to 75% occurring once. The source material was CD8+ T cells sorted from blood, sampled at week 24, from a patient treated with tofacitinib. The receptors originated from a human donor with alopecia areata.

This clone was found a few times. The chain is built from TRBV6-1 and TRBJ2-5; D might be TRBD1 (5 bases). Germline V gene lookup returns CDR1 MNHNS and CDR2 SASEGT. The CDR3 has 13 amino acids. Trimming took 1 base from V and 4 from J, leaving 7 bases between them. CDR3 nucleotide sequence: TGTGCCAGCAGTGAAGTAGGGGTAGAGACCCAGTACTTC. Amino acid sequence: CASSEVGVETQYF.

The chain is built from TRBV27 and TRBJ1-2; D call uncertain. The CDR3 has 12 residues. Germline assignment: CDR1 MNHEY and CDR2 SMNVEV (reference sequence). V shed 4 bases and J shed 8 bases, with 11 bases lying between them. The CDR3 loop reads CASSSGSWGYTF. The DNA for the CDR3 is TGTGCCAGCAGTTCTGGCAGTTGGGGCTACACCTTC.

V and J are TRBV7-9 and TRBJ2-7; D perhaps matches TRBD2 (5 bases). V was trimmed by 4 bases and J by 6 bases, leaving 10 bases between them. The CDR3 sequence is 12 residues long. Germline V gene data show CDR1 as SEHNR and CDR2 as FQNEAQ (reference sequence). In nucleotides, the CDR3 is TGTGCCAGCAGCTGGACTTCTCGCGAGCAGTACTTC. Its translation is CASSWTSREQYF.

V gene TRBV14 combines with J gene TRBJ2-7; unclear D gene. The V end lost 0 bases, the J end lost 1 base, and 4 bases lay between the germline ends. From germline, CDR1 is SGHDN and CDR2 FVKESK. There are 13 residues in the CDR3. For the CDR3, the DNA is TGTGCCAGCAGCCAAGACGGGTCCTACGAGCAGTACTTC. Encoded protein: CASSQDGSYEQYF.

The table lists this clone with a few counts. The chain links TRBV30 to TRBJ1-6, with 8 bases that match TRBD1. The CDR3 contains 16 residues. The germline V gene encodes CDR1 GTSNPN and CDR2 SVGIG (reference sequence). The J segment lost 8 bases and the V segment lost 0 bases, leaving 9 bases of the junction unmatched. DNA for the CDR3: TGTGCCTGGAGTGTACAAGGGGCAGGGGGCTATTCACCCCTCCACTTT. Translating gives CAWSVQGAGGYSPLHF.

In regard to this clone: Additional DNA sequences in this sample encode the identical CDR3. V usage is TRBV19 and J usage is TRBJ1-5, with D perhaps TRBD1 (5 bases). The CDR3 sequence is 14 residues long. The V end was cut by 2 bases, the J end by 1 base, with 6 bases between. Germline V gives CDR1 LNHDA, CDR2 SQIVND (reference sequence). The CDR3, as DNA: TGTGCCAGTAGTATACGGGACAGCAATCAGCCCCAGCATTTT. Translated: CASSIRDSNQPQHF.

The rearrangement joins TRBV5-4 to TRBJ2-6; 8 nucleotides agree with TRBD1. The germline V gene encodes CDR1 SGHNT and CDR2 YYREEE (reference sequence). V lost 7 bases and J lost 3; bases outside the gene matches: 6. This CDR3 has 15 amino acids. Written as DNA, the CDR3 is TGTGCCAGCTTCTCAGGGGGCCTTGGGGCCAACGTCCTGACTTTC. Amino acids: CASFSGGLGANVLTF.

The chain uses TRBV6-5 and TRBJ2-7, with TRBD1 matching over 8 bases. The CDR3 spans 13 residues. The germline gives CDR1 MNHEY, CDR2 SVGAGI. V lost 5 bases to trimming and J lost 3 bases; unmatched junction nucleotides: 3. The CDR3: CASSTGTGYEQYF. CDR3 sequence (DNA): TGTGCCAGCAGTACCGGGACAGGCTACGAGCAGTACTTC.